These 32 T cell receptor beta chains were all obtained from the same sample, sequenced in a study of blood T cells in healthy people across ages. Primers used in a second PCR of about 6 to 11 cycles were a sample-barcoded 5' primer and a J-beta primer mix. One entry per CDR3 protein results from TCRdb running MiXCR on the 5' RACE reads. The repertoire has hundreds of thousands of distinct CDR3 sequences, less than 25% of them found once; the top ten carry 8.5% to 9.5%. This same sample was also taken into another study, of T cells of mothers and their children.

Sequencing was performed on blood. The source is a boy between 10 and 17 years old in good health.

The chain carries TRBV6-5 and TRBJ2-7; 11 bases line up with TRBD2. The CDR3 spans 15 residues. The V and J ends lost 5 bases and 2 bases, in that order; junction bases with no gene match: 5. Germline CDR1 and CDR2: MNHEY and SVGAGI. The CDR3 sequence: CASSTSGGATYEQYF. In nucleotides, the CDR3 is TGTGCCAGCAGTACTAGCGGGGGCGCAACCTACGAGCAGTACTTC.

CDR3 region: CSARVTGDWINYGYTF. The CDR3 DNA reads TGCAGTGCTAGAGTGACAGGGGATTGGATTAACTATGGCTACACCTTC. The chain is built from TRBV20-1 and TRBJ1-2, with 8 bases matching TRBD1. Germline trimming cut 1 base from V and 1 base from J; bases unmatched to any gene: 8. Germline loops: CDR1 DFQATT, CDR2 SNEGSKA (reference sequence). The CDR3 runs 16 residues.

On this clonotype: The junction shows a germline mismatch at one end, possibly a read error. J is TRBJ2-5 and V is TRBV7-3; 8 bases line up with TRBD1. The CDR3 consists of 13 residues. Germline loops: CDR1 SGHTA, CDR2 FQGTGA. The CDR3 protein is CAGSLGQGMTQYF. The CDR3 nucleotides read TGTGCCGGCAGCTTAGGACAGGGCATGACCCAGTACTTC.

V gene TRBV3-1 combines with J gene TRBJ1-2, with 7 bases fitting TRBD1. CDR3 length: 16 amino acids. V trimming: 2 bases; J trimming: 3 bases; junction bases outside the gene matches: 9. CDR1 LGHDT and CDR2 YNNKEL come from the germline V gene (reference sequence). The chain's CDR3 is CASSQRDSPRYYGYTF. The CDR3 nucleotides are TGTGCCAGCAGCCAACGGGACAGTCCTAGATACTATGGCTACACCTTC.

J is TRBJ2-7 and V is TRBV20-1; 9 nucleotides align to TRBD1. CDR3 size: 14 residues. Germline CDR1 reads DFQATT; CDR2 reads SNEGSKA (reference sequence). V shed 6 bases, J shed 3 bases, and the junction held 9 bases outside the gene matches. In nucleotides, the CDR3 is TGCAGTGCCAAACCCGACAGGGGGAGCTACGAGCAGTACTTC. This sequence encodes CSAKPDRGSYEQYF.

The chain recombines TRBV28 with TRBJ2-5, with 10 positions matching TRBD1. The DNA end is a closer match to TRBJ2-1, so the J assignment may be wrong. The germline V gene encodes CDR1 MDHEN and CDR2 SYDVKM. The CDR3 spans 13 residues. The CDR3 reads CANRRTGGNEQFF. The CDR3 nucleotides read TGTGCCAACAGGAGGACAGGGGGCAATGAGCAGTTCTTC.

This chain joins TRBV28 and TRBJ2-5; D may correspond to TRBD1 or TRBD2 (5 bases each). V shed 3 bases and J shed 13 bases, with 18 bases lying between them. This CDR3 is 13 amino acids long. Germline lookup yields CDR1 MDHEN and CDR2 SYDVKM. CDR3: CASSFPVVGPPYF. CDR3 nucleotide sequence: TGTGCCAGCAGTTTCCCAGTCGTGGGACCTCCGTACTTC.

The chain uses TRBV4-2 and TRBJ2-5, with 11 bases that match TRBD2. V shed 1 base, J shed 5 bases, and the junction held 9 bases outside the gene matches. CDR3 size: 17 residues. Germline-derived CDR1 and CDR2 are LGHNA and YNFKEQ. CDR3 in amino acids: CASSQVTSGGPGETQYF. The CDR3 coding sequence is TGTGCCAGCAGCCAAGTTACTAGCGGGGGCCCAGGGGAGACCCAGTACTTC.

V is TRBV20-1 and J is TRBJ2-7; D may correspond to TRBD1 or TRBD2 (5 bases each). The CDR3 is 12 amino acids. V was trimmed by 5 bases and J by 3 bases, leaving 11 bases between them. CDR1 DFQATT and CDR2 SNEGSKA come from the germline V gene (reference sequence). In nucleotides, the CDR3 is TGCAGTGCTGGGGACGGGTTCTACGAGCAGTACTTC. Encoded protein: CSAGDGFYEQYF.

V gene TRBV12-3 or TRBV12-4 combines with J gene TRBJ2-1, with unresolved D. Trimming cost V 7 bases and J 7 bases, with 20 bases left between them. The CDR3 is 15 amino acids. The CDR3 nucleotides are TGTGCCAGCAACAAACTCCGGAAAGATCCGAATGAGCAGTTCTTC. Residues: CASNKLRKDPNEQFF.

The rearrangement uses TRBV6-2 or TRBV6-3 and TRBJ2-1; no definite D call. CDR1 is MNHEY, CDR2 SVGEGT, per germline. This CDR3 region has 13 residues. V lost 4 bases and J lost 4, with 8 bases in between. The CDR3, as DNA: TGTGCCAGCAGTTCCGTCGGATACAATGAGCAGTTCTTC. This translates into CASSSVGYNEQFF.

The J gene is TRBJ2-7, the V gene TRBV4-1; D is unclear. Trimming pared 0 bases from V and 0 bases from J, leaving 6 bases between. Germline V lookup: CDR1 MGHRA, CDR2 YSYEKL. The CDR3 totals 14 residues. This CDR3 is CASSQDSSSYEQYF. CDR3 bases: TGCGCCAGCAGCCAAGATTCAAGCTCCTACGAGCAGTACTTC.

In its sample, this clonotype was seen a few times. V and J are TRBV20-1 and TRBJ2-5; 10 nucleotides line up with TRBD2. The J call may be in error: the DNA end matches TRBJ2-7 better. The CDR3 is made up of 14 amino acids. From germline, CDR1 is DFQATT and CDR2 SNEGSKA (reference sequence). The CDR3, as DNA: TGCAGTGCTAGAGATAGCGGGGGGCCCTACGAGCAGTACTTC. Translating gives CSARDSGGPYEQYF.

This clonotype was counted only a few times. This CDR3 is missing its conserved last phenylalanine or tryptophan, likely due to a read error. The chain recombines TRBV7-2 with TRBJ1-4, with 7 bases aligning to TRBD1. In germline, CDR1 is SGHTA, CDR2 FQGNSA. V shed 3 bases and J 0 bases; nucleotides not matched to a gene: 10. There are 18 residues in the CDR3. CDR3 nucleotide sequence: TGTGCCAGCAGCTTCCGACAGGGCCCTCTTACAACTAATGAAAAACTGTTTTCT. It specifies CASSFRQGPLTTNEKLFS.

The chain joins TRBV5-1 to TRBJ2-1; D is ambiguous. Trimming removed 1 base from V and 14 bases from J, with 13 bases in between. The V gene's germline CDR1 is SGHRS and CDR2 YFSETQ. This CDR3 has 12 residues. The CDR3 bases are TGCGCCAGCAGCTTGAGGGCGGATTACGAGTTCTTC. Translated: CASSLRADYEFF.

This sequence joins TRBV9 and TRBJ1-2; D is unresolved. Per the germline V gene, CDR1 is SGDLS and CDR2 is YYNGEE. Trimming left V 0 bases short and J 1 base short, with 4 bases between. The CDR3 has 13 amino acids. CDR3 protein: CASSVDFNYGYTF. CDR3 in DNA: TGTGCCAGCAGCGTAGACTTTAACTATGGCTACACCTTC.

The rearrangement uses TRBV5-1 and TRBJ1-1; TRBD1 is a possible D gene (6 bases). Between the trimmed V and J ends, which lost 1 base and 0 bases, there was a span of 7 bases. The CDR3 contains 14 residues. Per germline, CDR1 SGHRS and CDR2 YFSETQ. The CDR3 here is CASSLRGMNTEAFF. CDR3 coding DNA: TGCGCCAGCAGCTTGAGGGGGATGAACACTGAAGCTTTCTTT.

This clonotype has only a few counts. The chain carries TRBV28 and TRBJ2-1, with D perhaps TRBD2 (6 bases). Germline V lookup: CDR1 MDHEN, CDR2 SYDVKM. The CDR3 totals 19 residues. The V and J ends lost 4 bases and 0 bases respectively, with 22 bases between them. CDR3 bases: TGTGCCAGCAGTTCCCGGCGGGACTTGAGACAGAGCTCCTACAATGAGCAGTTCTTC. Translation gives CASSSRRDLRQSSYNEQFF.

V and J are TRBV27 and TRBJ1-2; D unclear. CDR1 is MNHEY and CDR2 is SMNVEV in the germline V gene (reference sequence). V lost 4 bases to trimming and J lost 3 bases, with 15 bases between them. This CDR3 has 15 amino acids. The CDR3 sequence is CASSSLKLGDYGYTF. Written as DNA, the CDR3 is TGTGCCAGCAGTTCCTTGAAACTCGGAGACTATGGCTACACCTTC.

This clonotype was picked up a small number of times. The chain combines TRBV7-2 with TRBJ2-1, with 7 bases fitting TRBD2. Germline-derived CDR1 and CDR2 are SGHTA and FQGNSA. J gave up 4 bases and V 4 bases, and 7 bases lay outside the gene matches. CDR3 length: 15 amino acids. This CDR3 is CASSSSPGGYNEQFF. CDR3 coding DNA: TGTGCCAGCAGCTCCTCCCCGGGGGGATACAATGAGCAGTTCTTC.

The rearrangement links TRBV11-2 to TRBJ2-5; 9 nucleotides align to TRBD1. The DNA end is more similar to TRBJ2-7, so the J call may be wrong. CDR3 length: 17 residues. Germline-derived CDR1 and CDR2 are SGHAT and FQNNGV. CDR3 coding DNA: TGTGCCAGCAGCTTAGGCCCGACAGGGGGGTTGGCCTACGAGCAGTACTTC. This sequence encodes CASSLGPTGGLAYEQYF.

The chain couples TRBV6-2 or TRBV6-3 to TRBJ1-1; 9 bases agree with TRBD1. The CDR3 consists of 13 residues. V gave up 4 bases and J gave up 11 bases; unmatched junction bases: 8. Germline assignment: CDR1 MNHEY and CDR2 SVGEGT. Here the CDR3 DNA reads TGTGCCAGCAGTTTCCGGGACAGGGCTTCGGCTTTCTTT. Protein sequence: CASSFRDRASAFF.

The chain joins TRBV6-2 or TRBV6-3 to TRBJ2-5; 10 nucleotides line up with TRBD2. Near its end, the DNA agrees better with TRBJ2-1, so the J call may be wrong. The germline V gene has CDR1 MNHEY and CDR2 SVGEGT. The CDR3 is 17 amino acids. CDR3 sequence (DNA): TGTGCCAGCAGTTACTCAGCTCTAGCGGGAGTCCACAATGAGCAGTTCTTC. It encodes CASSYSALAGVHNEQFF.

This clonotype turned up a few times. CDR3 residues: CASSYPYHLYEQYF. The CDR3 region has the DNA TGTGCCAGCAGTTACCCTTATCATCTCTACGAGCAGTACTTC. The chain recombines TRBV6-6 with TRBJ2-5; D is unresolved. Gene TRBJ2-7 matches the end of the DNA better, so the J call may be wrong. Germline V gene data show CDR1 as MNHNY and CDR2 as SVGAGI (reference sequence). CDR3 length equals 14 residues.

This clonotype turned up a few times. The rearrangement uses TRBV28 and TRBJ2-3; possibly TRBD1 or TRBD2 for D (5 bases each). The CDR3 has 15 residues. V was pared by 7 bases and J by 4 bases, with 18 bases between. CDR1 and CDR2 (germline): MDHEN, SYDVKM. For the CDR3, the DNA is TGTGCCAGCAACCTGGGACGGGCAGGTCCAGATACGCAGTATTTT. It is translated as CASNLGRAGPDTQYF.

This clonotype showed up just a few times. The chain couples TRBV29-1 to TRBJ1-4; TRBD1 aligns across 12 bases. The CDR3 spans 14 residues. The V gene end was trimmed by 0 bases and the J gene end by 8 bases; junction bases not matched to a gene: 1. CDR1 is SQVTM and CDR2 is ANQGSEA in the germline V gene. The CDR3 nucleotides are TGCAGCGTTGAAGATGGGACAGGGGGCGAAAAACTGTTTTTT. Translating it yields CSVEDGTGGEKLFF.

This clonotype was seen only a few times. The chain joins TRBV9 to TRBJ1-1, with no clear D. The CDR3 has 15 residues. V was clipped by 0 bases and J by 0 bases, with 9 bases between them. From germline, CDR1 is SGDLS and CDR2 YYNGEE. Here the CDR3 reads CASSVGGGLNTEAFF. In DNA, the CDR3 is TGTGCCAGCAGCGTAGGAGGAGGGCTGAACACTGAAGCTTTCTTT.

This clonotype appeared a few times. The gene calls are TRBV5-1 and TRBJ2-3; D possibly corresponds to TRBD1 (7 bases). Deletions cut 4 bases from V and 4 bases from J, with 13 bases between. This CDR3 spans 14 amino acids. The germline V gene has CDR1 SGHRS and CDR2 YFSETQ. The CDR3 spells CASSGGQGADTQYF. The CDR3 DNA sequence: TGCGCCAGCAGCGGGGGGCAGGGGGCAGATACGCAGTATTTT.

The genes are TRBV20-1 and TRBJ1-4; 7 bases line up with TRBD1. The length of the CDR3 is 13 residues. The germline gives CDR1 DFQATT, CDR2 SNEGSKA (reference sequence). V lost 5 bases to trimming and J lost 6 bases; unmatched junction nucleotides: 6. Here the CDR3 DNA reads TGCAGTGCTTGGGACAGAGATTATGAAAAACTGTTTTTT. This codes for CSAWDRDYEKLFF.

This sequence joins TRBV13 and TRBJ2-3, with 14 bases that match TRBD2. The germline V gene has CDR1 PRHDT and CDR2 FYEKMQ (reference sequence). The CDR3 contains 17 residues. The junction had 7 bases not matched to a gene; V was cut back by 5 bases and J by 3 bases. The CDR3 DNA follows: TGTGCCAGCAGCGCCCTGGGACTAGCGGGGGAGACAGATACGCAGTATTTT. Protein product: CASSALGLAGETDTQYF.

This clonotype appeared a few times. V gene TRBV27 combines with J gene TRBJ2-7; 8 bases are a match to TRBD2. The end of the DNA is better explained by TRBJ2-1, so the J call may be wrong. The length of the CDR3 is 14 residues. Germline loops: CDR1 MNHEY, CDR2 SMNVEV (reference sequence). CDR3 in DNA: TGTGCCAGCAGTCGCGAGCGGGGGTACAATGAGCAGTTCTTC. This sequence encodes CASSRERGYNEQFF.

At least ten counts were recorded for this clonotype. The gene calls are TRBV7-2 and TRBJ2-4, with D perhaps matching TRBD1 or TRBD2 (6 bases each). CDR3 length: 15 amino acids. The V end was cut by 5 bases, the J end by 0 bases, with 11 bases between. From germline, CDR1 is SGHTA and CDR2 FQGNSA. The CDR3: CASSGGGLAKNIQYF. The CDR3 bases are TGTGCCAGCAGCGGAGGGGGGTTAGCCAAAAACATTCAGTACTTC.